This TCR beta chain originates from a study of blood T cell repertoires in COVID-19. This CDR3 spans 14 amino acids. Between the trimmed V and J ends, which lost 0 bases and 2 bases, there was a span of 9 bases. CDR1 SGHRS and CDR2 YFSETQ come from the germline V gene. The authors' processing: Reference gene primers were amplified, and this amplification served to estimate nucleated cell counts. Sequenced by immunoSEQ multiplex PCR; TCRdb stores in-frame clones only, minus some. The V and J calls and clone size come from that table; D and trimming were worked out from the DNA. The data contain 70,000 to 90,000 clones, roughly 87% of them singletons.

The sequencing sample was made of peripheral blood. The rearrangement links TRBV5-1 to TRBJ2-7, with D perhaps matching TRBD2 (6 bases). The receptor was isolated from a man between 60 and 75 years old with acute or convalescent COVID-19. The CDR3 DNA reads TGCGCCAGCAGCTTGGCGGGAGCCCCCTACGAGCAGTACTTC. Protein: CASSLAGAPYEQYF.